The 12 T cell receptor beta chains presented below share a single source sample, sequenced in a study of neurological immune-mediated disorders. Via MiXCR, TCRdb re-called the 5' RACE reads, giving one row per CDR3 protein. The sample consists of about 89,000 distinct CDR3 sequences, 2.6% of them appearing once. Sequencing was carried out using PBMCs. The receptors stem from a woman between 25 and 40 years old with multiple sclerosis.

This clonotype was counted at least ten times. This rearrangement joins TRBV9 to TRBJ1-4; the D gene is possibly TRBD1 (5 bases). Germline CDR1 reads SGDLS; CDR2 reads YYNGEE. CDR3 length: 14 amino acids. V shed 4 bases and J shed 5 bases, with 12 bases lying between them. The CDR3 DNA reads as TGTGCCAGCAGCCCACAGGAACGGAATGAAAAACTGTTTTTT. Protein: CASSPQERNEKLFF.

This clonotype was seen repeatedly, ten times or more. V and J are TRBV20-1 and TRBJ1-1; the D gene is possibly TRBD1 (6 bases). This CDR3 is 12 amino acids long. Per germline, CDR1 DFQATT and CDR2 SNEGSKA (reference sequence). In nucleotides, the CDR3 is TGCAGCGCAACAAAGGGGGACACTGAAGCTTTCTTT. The encoded protein is CSATKGDTEAFF.

On this clonotype: Just one base apart from a much larger clone, this may be a read error. The rearrangement uses TRBV20-1 and TRBJ1-5; D perhaps matches TRBD1 (6 bases). This CDR3 region has 14 residues. The germline CDR1 and CDR2 sequences are DFQATT and SNEGSKA (reference sequence). The CDR3 DNA reads as TGCAGTGCTAGAGAGGGGGCAGAGAATCAGCCCCAGAATTTT. Residues: CSAREGAENQPQNF.

This clonotype was seen many times. V gene TRBV11-2 combines with J gene TRBJ2-5; 7 nucleotides agree with TRBD2. The CDR3 runs 15 residues. The germline V gene encodes CDR1 SGHAT and CDR2 FQNNGV. V lost 6 bases and J lost 3; bases outside the gene matches: 10. The CDR3 protein is CASRPWASGEETQYF. CDR3 DNA: TGTGCCAGCAGGCCTTGGGCTAGCGGTGAAGAGACCCAGTACTTC.

V is TRBV7-6 and J is TRBJ2-1; 10 bases match TRBD2. The CDR3 totals 17 residues. Germline V gene lookup returns CDR1 SGHVS and CDR2 FNYEAQ. V was clipped by 5 bases and J by 0 bases; unmatched bases: 7. CDR3 protein: CASSPGTSASSYNEQFF. DNA for the CDR3: TGTGCCAGCAGCCCTGGGACTAGCGCTAGCTCCTACAATGAGCAGTTCTTC. Based on the CDR3 plus reference TRBV7-6 and TRBJ2-1, the full variable domain is GAGVSQSPRYKVTKRGQDVALRCDPISGHVSLYWYRQALGQGPEFLTYFNYEAQQDKSGLPNDRFSAERPEGSISTLTIQRTEQRDSAMYRCASSPGTSASSYNEQFFGPGTRLTVL.

This clonotype was seen at least ten times. The gene calls are TRBV2 and TRBJ1-6; D is uncertain. CDR1 is SNHLY and CDR2 is FYNNEI in the germline V gene. With 4 bases removed from V and 5 bases from J, the gap between germline ends came to 3 bases. This CDR3 has 12 residues. The CDR3 here is CASSGDNSPLHF. CDR3 nucleotide sequence: TGTGCCAGCAGTGGGGATAATTCACCCCTCCACTTT.

This clonotype showed up many times. The rearrangement links TRBV5-1 to TRBJ1-1; TRBD1 might be the D (5 bases). CDR1 and CDR2 (germline): SGHRS, YFSETQ. The CDR3 contains 15 residues. The V end lost 0 bases, the J end lost 8 bases, and 17 bases lay between the germline ends. As DNA, the CDR3 is TGCGCCAGCAGCTTGGTTAGTTTTTCCGACAGCGAAGCTTTCTTT. It encodes CASSLVSFSDSEAFF.

The V call is TRBV7-2, the J call TRBJ2-5, with D possibly matching TRBD1 (6 bases). V gave up 4 bases and J gave up 5 bases, with 17 bases separating them. The V gene's germline CDR1 is SGHTA and CDR2 FQGNSA. This CDR3 has 15 residues. The CDR3 sequence is CASSSTTGITETQYF. The CDR3 region has the DNA TGTGCCAGCAGCTCAACAACAGGGATTACGGAGACCCAGTACTTC.

This clonotype was recorded at least ten times. The CDR3 DNA reads as TGTGCCAGCACCTTGTCCGGGAGTAGCACCGGGGAGCTGTTTTTT. Its protein product is CASTLSGSSTGELFF. The chain employs TRBV12-3 or TRBV12-4 and TRBJ2-2; TRBD2 is a possible D gene (6 bases). The CDR3 spans 15 residues. Trimming took off 7 bases at V and 4 bases at J, with 16 bases between the two ends.

Ten or more counts support this clonotype. The rearrangement joins TRBV5-1 to TRBJ1-1; D gene uncertain. V gave up 1 base and J gave up 2 bases, with 12 bases separating them. From germline, CDR1 is SGHRS and CDR2 YFSETQ. CDR3 length: 15 amino acids. The DNA for the CDR3 is TGCGCCAGCAGCTTGATGTCAAGAACCAACACTGAAGCTTTCTTT. Protein: CASSLMSRTNTEAFF. Combining the CDR3 with reference TRBV5-1 and TRBJ1-1 gives the whole variable domain KAGVTQTPRYLIKTRGQQVTLSCSPISGHRSVSWYQQTPGQGLQFLFEYFSETQRNKGNFPGRFSGRQFSNSRSEMNVSTLELGDSALYLCASSLMSRTNTEAFFGQGTRLTVV.

This clonotype was found many times. The chain carries TRBV5-5 and TRBJ2-3; D call uncertain. Germline CDR1 SGHKS, CDR2 YYEKEE (reference sequence). Trimming stripped 2 bases from V and 1 base from J, with 14 bases between. The length of the CDR3 is 16 residues. The CDR3 region has the DNA TGTGCCAGCAGCTTAACATGGAGTGTGGGCACAGATACGCAGTATTTT. It yields the protein CASSLTWSVGTDTQYF.

This clonotype showed up many times. The genes are TRBV7-2 and TRBJ2-3; TRBD2 is a possible D gene (6 bases). Germline V lookup: CDR1 SGHTA, CDR2 FQGNSA. The CDR3 runs to 15 residues. Trimming cost V 2 bases and J 1 base, with 10 bases left between them. The CDR3 DNA reads as TGTGCCAGCAGCTTAAGATCGGGGGGCACAGATACGCAGTATTTT. Translating it yields CASSLRSGGTDTQYF.